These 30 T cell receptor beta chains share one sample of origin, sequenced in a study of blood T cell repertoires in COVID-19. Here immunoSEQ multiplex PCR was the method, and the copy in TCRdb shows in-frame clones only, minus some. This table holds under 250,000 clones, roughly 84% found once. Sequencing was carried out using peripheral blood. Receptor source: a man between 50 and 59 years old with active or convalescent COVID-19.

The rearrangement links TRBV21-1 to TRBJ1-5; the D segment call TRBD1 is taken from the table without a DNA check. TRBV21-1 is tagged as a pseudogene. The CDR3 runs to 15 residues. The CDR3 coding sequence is TGTGCCAGCATAAGGACAGGGGGCCTCAATCAGCCCCAGCATTTT. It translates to CASIRTGGLNQPQHF.

The DNA of the CDR3 is TGCGCCAGCAGCTTTGGACTAGCGGGCCTAGACCTCGAGCAGTACTTC. Protein sequence: CASSFGLAGLDLEQYF. The chain couples TRBV5-1 to TRBJ2-7, with 11 bases that match TRBD2. V trimming: 2 bases; J trimming: 6 bases; junction bases outside the gene matches: 10. From germline, CDR1 is SGHRS and CDR2 YFSETQ. The CDR3 covers 16 residues.

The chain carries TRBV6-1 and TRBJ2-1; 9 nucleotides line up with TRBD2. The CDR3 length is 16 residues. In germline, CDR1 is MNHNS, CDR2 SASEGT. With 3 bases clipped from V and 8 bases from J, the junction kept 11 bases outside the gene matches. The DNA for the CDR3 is TGTGCCAGCAGTGATCTAGGTGGCGGGGGGGCCTATGAGCAGTTCTTC. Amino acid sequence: CASSDLGGGGAYEQFF.

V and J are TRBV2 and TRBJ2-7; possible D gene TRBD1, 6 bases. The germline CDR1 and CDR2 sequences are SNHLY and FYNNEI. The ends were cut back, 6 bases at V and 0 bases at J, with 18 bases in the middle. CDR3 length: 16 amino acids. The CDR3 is CASSRRRTEYSYEQYF. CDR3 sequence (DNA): TGTGCCAGCAGCCGAAGGCGGACAGAATACTCCTACGAGCAGTACTTC. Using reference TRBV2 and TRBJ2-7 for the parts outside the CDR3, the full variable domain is EPEVTQTPSHQVTQMGQEVILRCVPISNHLYFYWYRQILGQKVEFLVSFYNNEISEKSEIFDDQFSVERPDGSNFTLKIRSTKLEDSAMYFCASSRRRTEYSYEQYFGPGTRLTVT.

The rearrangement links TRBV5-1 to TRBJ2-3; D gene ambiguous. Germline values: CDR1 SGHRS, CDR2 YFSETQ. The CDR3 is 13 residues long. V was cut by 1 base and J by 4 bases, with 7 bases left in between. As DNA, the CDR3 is TGCGCCAGCAGCTTGTCGGTGGCAGATACGCAGTATTTT. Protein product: CASSLSVADTQYF.

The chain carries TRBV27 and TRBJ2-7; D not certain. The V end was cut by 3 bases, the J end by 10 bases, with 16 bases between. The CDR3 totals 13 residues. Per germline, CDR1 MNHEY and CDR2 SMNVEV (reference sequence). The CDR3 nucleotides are TGTGCCAGCAGTTTCCACCCCCCTTCGCTACAGTACTTC. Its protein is CASSFHPPSLQYF.

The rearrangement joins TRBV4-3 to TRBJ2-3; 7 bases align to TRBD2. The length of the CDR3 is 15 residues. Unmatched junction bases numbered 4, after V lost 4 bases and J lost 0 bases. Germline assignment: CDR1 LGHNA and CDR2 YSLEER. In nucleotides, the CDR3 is TGCGCCAGCAGCCGGGACTACAAAAGCACAGATACGCAGTATTTT. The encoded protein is CASSRDYKSTDTQYF.

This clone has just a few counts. The DNA for the CDR3 is TGTGCCAGCAGCCAAGGCCCAGGGGTGAACTATGGCTACACCTTC. Its protein is CASSQGPGVNYGYTF. The genes are TRBV3-1 (or the pseudogene TRBV3-2) and TRBJ1-2; perhaps TRBD1 as D (6 bases). Germline V gene lookup returns CDR1 LGHDT and CDR2 YNNKEL (reference sequence). The V gene lost 1 base and the J gene lost 2 bases, with 11 bases spanning the gap. The CDR3 runs to 15 residues.

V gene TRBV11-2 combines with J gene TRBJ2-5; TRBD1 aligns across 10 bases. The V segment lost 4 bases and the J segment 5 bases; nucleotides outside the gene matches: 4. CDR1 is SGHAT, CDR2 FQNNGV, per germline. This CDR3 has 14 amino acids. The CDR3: CASSYGGQGETQYF. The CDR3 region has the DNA TGTGCCAGCAGCTACGGGGGACAGGGGGAGACCCAGTACTTC.

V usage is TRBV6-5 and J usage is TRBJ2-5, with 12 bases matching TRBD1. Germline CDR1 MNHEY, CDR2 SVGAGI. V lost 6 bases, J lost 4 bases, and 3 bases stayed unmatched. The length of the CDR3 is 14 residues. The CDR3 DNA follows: TGTGCCAGCAGCCGGGACAGGGGGCTAGAGACCCAGTACTTC. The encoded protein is CASSRDRGLETQYF.

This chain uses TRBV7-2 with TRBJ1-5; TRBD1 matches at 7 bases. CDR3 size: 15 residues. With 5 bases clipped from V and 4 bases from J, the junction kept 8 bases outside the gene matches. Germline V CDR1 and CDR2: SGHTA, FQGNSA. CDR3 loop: CASSQDRVPNQPQHF. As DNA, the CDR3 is TGTGCCAGCAGCCAAGACAGGGTTCCTAATCAGCCCCAGCATTTT. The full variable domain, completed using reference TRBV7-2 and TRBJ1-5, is GAGVSQSPSNKVTEKGKDVELRCDPISGHTALYWYRQSLGQGLEFLIYFQGNSAPDKSGLPSDRFSAERTGGSVSTLTIQRTQQEDSAVYLCASSQDRVPNQPQHFGDGTRLSIL.

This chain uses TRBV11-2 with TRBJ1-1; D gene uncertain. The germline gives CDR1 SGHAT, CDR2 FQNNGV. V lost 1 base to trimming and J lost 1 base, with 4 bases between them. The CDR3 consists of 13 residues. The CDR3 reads CASSLGGNTEAFF. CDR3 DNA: TGTGCCAGCAGCTTAGGCGGGAACACTGAAGCTTTCTTT.

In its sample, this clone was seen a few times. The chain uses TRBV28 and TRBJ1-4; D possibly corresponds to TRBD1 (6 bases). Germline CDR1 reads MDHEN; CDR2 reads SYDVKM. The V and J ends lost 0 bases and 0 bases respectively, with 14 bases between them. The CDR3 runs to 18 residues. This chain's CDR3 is CASSLWSGTTSTNEKLFF. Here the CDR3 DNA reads TGTGCCAGCAGTTTATGGTCGGGGACAACCTCAACTAATGAAAAACTGTTTTTT.

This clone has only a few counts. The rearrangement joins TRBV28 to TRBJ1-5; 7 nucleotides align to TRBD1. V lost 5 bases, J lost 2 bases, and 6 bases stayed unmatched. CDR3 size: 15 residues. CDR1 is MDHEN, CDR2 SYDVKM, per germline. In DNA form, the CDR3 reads TGTGCCAGCAGTCCACAGGGGATCGGCAATCAGCCCCAGCATTTT. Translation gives CASSPQGIGNQPQHF.

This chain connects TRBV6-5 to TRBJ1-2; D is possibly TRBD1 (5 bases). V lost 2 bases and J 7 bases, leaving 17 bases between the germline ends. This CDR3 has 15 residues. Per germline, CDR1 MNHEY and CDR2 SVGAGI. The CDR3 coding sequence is TGTGCCAGCAGTTACGGGGCGCAGGAAGGGGTTGGCTACACCTTC. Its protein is CASSYGAQEGVGYTF.

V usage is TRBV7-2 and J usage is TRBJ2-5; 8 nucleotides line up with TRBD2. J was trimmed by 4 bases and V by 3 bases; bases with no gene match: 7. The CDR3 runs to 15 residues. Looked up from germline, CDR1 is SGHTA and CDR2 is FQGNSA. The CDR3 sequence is CASSFSGLAGETQYF. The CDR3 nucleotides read TGTGCCAGCAGCTTTTCCGGACTAGCTGGAGAGACCCAGTACTTC.

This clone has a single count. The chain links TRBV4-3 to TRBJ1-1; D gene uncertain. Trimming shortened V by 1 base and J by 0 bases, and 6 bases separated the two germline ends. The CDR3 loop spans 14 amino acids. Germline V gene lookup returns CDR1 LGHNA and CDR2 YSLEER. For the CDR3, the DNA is TGCGCCAGCAGCCAAGTACAGATGAACACTGAAGCTTTCTTT. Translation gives CASSQVQMNTEAFF.

The CDR3, as DNA: TGTGCCAGTAGTGCCCAAGCGGGGGTCGGTGAGCAGTTCTTC. Amino acid sequence: CASSAQAGVGEQFF. V usage is TRBV19 and J usage is TRBJ2-1, with 8 bases that match TRBD2. With 5 bases clipped from V and 9 bases from J, the junction kept 9 bases outside the gene matches. Germline loops: CDR1 LNHDA, CDR2 SQIVND (reference sequence). The CDR3 consists of 14 residues.

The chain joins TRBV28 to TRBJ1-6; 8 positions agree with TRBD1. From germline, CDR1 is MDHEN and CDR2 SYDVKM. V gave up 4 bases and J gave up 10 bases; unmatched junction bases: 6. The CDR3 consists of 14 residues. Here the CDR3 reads CASSSTGASSPLHF. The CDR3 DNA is TGTGCCAGCAGTTCGACAGGGGCCTCCTCACCCCTCCACTTT.

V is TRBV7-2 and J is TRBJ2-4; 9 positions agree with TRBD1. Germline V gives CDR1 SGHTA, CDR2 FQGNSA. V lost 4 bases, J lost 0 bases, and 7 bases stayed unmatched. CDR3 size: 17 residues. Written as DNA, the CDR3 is TGTGCCAGCAGCTCTCCGGGACAGGGCTTAGCCAAAAACATTCAGTACTTC. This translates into CASSSPGQGLAKNIQYF.

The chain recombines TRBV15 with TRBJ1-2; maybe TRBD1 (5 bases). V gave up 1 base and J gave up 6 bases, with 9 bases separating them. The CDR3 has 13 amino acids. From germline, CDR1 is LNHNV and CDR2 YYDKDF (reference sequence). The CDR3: CATSRVGADGYTF. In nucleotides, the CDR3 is TGTGCCACCAGCAGAGTTGGGGCCGATGGCTACACCTTC.

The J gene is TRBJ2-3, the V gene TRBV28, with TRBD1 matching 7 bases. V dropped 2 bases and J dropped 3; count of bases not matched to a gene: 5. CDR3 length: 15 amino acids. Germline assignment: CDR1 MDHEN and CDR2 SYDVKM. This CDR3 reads CASSLPGTETDTQYF. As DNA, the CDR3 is TGTGCCAGCAGTTTACCCGGGACAGAAACAGATACGCAGTATTTT.

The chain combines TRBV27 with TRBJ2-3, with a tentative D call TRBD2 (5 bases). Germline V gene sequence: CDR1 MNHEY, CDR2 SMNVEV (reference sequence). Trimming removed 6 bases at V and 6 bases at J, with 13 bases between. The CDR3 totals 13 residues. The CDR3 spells CASRLDRYDTQYF. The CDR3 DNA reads TGTGCCAGCAGACTAGATCGGTACGATACGCAGTATTTT.

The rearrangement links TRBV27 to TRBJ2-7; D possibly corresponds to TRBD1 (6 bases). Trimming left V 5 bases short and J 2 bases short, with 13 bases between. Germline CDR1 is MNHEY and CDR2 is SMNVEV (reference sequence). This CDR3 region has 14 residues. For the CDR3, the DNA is TGTGCCAGCAGTCAGCACAGGGTAGCCTACGAGCAGTACTTC. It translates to CASSQHRVAYEQYF.

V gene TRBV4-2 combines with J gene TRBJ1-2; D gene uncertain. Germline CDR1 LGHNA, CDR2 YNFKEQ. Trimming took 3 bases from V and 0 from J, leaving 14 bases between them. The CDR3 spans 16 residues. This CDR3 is CASSQDPSGTNYGYTF. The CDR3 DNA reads TGTGCCAGCAGCCAGGACCCTTCCGGGACTAACTATGGCTACACCTTC.

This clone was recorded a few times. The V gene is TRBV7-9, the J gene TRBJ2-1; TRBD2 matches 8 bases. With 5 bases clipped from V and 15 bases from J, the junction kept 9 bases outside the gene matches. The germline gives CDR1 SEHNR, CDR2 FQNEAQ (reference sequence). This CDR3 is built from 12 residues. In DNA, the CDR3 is TGTGCCAGCAGCGACCAAGGGGGACTAGGGTTCTTC. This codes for CASSDQGGLGFF.

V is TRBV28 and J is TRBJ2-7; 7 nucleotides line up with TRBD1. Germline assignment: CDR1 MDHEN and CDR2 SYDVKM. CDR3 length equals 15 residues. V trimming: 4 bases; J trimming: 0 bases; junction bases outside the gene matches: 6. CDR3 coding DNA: TGTGCCAGCAGTTCGGGGACAGCGTTCTCCTACGAGCAGTACTTC. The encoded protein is CASSSGTAFSYEQYF. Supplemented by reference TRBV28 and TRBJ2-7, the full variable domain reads DVKVTQSSRYLVKRTGEKVFLECVQDMDHENMFWYRQDPGLGLRLIYFSYDVKMKEKGDIPEGYSVSREKKERFSLILESASTNQTSMYLCASSSGTAFSYEQYFGPGTRLTVT.

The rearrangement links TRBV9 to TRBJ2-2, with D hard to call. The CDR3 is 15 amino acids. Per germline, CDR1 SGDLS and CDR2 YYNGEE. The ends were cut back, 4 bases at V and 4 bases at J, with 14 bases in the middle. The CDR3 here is CASSPRSQGTGELFF. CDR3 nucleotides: TGTGCCAGCAGCCCCCGGAGTCAAGGCACCGGGGAGCTGTTTTTT. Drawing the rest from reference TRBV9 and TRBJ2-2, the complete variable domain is DSGVTQTPKHLITATGQRVTLRCSPRSGDLSVYWYQQSLDQGLQFLIQYYNGEERAKGNILERFSAQQFPDLHSELNLSSLELGDSALYFCASSPRSQGTGELFFGEGSRLTVL.

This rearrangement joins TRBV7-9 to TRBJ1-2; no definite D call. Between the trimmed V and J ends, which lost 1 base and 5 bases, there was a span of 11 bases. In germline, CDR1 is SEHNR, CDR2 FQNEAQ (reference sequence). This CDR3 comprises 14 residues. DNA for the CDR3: TGTGCCAGCAGCTTAGTTGGCCGTTCTTATGGCTACACCTTC. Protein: CASSLVGRSYGYTF.

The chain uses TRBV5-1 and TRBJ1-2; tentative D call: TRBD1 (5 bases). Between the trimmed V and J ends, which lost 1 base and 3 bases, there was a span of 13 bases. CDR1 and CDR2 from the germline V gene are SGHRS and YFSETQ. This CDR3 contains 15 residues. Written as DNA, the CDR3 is TGCGCCAGCAGCTTGTTTGGGGGGTCGGACTATGGCTACACCTTC. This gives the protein CASSLFGGSDYGYTF.